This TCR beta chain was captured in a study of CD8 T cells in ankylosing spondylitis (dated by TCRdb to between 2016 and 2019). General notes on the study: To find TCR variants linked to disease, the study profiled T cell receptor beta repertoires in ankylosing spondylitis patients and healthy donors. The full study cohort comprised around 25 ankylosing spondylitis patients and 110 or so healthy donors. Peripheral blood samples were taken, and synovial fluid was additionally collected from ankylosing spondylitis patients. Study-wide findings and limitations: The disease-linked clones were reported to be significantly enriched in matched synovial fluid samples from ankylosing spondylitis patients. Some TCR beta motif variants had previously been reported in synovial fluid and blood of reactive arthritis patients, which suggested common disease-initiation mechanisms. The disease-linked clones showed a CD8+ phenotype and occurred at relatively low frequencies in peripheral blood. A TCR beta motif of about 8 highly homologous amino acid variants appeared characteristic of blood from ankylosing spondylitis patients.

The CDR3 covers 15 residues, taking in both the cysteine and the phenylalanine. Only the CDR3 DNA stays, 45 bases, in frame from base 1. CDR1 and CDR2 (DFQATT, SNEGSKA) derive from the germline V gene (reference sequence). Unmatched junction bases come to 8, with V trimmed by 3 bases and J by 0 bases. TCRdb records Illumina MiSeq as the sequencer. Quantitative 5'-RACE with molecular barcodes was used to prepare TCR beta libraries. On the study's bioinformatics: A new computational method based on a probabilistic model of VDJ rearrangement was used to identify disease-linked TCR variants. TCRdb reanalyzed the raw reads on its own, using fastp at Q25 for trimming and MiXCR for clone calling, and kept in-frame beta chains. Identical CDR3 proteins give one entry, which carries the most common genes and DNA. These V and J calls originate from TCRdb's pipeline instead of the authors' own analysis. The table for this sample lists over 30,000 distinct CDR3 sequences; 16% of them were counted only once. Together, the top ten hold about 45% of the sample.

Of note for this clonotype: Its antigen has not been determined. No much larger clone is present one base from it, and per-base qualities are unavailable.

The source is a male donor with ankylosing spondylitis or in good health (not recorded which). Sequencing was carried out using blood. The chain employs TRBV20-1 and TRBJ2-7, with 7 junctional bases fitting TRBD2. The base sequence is TGCAGTGCTAGCAGAGCGGGGATCAGCTCCTACGAGCAGTACTTC. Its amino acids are CSASRAGISSYEQYF.